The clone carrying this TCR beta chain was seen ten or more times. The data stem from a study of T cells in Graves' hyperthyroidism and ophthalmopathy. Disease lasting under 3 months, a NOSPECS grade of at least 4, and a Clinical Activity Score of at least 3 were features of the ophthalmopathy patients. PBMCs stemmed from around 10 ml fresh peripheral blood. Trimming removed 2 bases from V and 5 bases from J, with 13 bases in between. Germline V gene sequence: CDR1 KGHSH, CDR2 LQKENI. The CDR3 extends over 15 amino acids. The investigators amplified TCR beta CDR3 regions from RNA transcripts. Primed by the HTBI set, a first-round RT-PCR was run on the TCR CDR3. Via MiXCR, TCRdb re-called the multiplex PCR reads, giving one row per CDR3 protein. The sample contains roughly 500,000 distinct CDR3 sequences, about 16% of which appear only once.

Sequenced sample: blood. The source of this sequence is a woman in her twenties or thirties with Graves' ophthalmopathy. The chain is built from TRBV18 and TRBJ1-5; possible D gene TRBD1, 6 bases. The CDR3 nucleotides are TGTGCCAGCTCACCAGGGGGGGCGGTGGATCAGCCCCAGCATTTT. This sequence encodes CASSPGGAVDQPQHF.